These 22 T cell receptor beta chains share one sample of origin, sequenced in a study of human T cells and chemical hapten exposure. Documented time point: patch test 1, 2 weeks after DPC sensitization. Sample treatment: therapeutic diphenylcyclopropenone sensitization with weekly scalp DPC. Via MiXCR, TCRdb re-called the RACE reads, giving one row per CDR3 protein. Among about 90,000 distinct CDR3 sequences, roughly a tenth were seen once, and the ten largest hold less than 2.5%. The specimen was whole blood, collected in connection with sensitization to the hapten diphenylcyclopropenone (DPC). The receptors here all came from a middle-aged man with alopecia areata. Some clones in this sample may be carry-over from other donors' samples.

The rearrangement uses TRBV18 and TRBJ2-5; D is perhaps TRBD1 (6 bases). This CDR3 comprises 15 residues. Germline values: CDR1 KGHSH, CDR2 LQKENI. The V end was cut by 4 bases, the J end by 1 base, with 13 bases between. CDR3 in DNA: TGTGCCAGCTCACTACTTGGACAGTCCCAAGAGACCCAGTACTTC. Amino acid sequence: CASSLLGQSQETQYF. Variable domain in full (rest from reference TRBV18 and TRBJ2-5): NAGVMQNPRHLVRRRGQEARLRCSPMKGHSHVYWYRQLPEEGLKFMVYLQKENIIDESGMPKERFSAEFPKEGPSILRIQQVVRGDSAAYFCASSLLGQSQETQYFGPGTRLLVL.

In its sample, this clonotype was seen many times. The chain uses TRBV3-1 and TRBJ2-7, with D possibly being TRBD2 (7 bases). Germline V gene sequence: CDR1 LGHDT, CDR2 YNNKEL (reference sequence). The CDR3 runs to 16 residues. V shed 6 bases and J shed 3 bases, with 21 bases lying between them. This CDR3 is CASRGRGSSGDYEQYV. DNA of the CDR3: TGTGCCAGCAGGGGCAGGGGTTCTAGCGGTGACTACGAGCAGTACGTC.

This clonotype showed up just a few times. V is TRBV5-1 and J is TRBJ2-5; 7 positions match TRBD2. The CDR3 has 14 amino acids. In germline, CDR1 is SGHRS, CDR2 YFSETQ. Germline trimming cut 0 bases from V and 5 bases from J; bases unmatched to any gene: 4. The CDR3 region has the DNA TGCGCCAGCAGCTTGGCGGGAGGTGGGGAGACCCAGTACTTC. Amino acids: CASSLAGGGETQYF. The variable domain in full, completed from reference TRBV5-1 and TRBJ2-5, reads KAGVTQTPRYLIKTRGQQVTLSCSPISGHRSVSWYQQTPGQGLQFLFEYFSETQRNKGNFPGRFSGRQFSNSRSEMNVSTLELGDSALYLCASSLAGGGETQYFGPGTRLLVL.

The genes are TRBV6-2 or TRBV6-3 and TRBJ2-7; D gene unclear. Trimming removed 7 bases from V and 2 bases from J, with 12 bases in between. The CDR3 contains 13 residues. Germline values: CDR1 MNHEY, CDR2 SVGEGT. CDR3 loop: CASTLRVAYEQYF. In DNA, the CDR3 is TGTGCCAGCACCTTAAGGGTAGCCTACGAGCAGTACTTC.

The rearrangement uses TRBV11-2 and TRBJ2-3, with 11 bases that match TRBD2. From germline, CDR1 is SGHAT and CDR2 FQNNGV. The junction had 14 bases not matched to a gene; V was cut back by 4 bases and J by 14 bases. This CDR3 is built from 15 residues. The CDR3 sequence: CASSSGASGRRDRYF. In DNA form, the CDR3 reads TGTGCCAGCAGCTCCGGTGCTAGCGGGAGGAGGGATAGGTATTTT.

The J gene is TRBJ2-3, the V gene TRBV5-1; D perhaps matches TRBD2 (6 bases). Trimming left V 4 bases short and J 2 bases short, with 17 bases between. The CDR3 is 16 residues long. Germline CDR1 is SGHRS and CDR2 is YFSETQ. The CDR3 here is CASSPSGGTATDTQYF. CDR3 in DNA: TGCGCCAGCAGCCCGAGTGGCGGGACTGCCACAGATACGCAGTATTTT.

This chain joins TRBV3-1 and TRBJ2-7; the D gene is possibly TRBD2 (6 bases). Germline lookup yields CDR1 LGHDT and CDR2 YNNKEL (reference sequence). The CDR3 covers 14 residues. V was cut by 6 bases and J by 2 bases, with 14 bases left in between. The CDR3 spells CASSAGLGTYEQYV. The CDR3 DNA is TGTGCCAGCAGTGCGGGACTCGGCACCTACGAGCAGTACGTC.

V and J are TRBV25-1 and TRBJ1-6, with a tentative D call TRBD1 (5 bases). The CDR3 consists of 14 residues. Germline CDR1 reads MGHDK; CDR2 reads SYGVNS. Trimming shortened V by 0 bases and J by 9 bases, and 9 bases separated the two germline ends. The DNA of the CDR3 is TGTGCCAGCAGTGAATATGGGGGTGTTTCACCCCTCCACTTT. It encodes CASSEYGGVSPLHF.

This clonotype was recorded a few times. The chain links TRBV7-2 to TRBJ2-2, with D unresolved. The V and J ends lost 1 base and 4 bases respectively, with 4 bases between them. The CDR3 is 13 residues long. Germline assignment: CDR1 SGHTA and CDR2 FQGNSA. The DNA of the CDR3 is TGTGCCAGCAGCTTAGTTCGCACCGGGGAGCTGTTTTTT. Its translation is CASSLVRTGELFF.

The chain couples TRBV20-1 to TRBJ2-5, with 11 nucleotides matching TRBD2. The V gene's germline CDR1 is DFQATT and CDR2 SNEGSKA (reference sequence). CDR3 size: 13 residues. Trimming at V came to 4 bases and at J to 3 bases, leaving 1 base not matched to a gene. The CDR3, as DNA: TGCAGTGCTATAGCGGGAGGGGAAGAGACCCAGTACTTC. It encodes CSAIAGGEETQYF.

This clonotype was seen a few times. The rearrangement joins TRBV19 to TRBJ1-4, with D uncertain. CDR3 length equals 12 residues. The V end was cut by 4 bases, the J end by 4 bases, with 4 bases between. In germline, CDR1 is LNHDA, CDR2 SQIVND (reference sequence). The CDR3 protein is CASSRGNEKLFF. CDR3 sequence (DNA): TGTGCCAGTAGTAGGGGTAATGAAAAACTGTTTTTT.

This clonotype appeared a few times. The chain combines TRBV6-2 or TRBV6-3 with TRBJ2-3; TRBD1 aligns across 8 bases. This CDR3 comprises 16 residues. The ends lost 1 base at V and 2 bases at J; junction bases unmatched: 5. In germline, CDR1 is MNHEY, CDR2 SVGEGT. The CDR3 coding sequence is TGTGCCAGCAGTTACTTTAGCAGGGGGCCCACAGATACGCAGTATTTT. It encodes CASSYFSRGPTDTQYF.

This clonotype was seen at least ten times. This chain uses TRBV29-1 with TRBJ2-2; 7 bases fit TRBD1. V lost 6 bases and J lost 4; bases outside the gene matches: 8. Germline V lookup: CDR1 SQVTM, CDR2 ANQGSEA. This CDR3 has 14 amino acids. For the CDR3, the DNA is TGCAGCGTAATACAGGGGATGAGCACCGGGGAGCTGTTTTTT. Encoded protein: CSVIQGMSTGELFF.

This chain links TRBV28 with TRBJ2-1, with D maybe TRBD1 (6 bases). The CDR3 runs 12 residues. V lost 6 bases and J lost 6, with 9 bases in between. Germline loops: CDR1 MDHEN, CDR2 SYDVKM. The CDR3 DNA sequence: TGTGCCAGCAGGGGACAACTCAATGAGCAGTTCTTC. It codes for CASRGQLNEQFF.

This clonotype came up a few times. The chain links TRBV5-6 to TRBJ2-7; 7 bases are a match to TRBD2. J gave up 4 bases and V 2 bases, and 9 bases lay outside the gene matches. CDR3 length equals 15 residues. Germline values: CDR1 SGHDT, CDR2 YYEEEE. The CDR3 here is CASSFGGSLSYEQYV. The DNA of the CDR3 is TGTGCCAGCAGCTTCGGCGGGAGTTTATCTTACGAGCAGTACGTC.

The chain employs TRBV11-1 and TRBJ2-3; D could derive from TRBD1 or TRBD2 (6 bases each). Germline CDR1 reads SGHAT; CDR2 reads FQDESV (reference sequence). V was trimmed by 9 bases and J by 7 bases, leaving 26 bases between them. The CDR3 covers 16 residues. Here the CDR3 reads CASSRGGLQRINTQYF. The CDR3 DNA reads as TGTGCCAGTTCGCGAGGGGGACTCCAACGGATCAATACGCAGTATTTT.

V is TRBV12-3 or TRBV12-4 and J is TRBJ1-1; D gene ambiguous. V shed 1 base and J shed 1 base, with 10 bases lying between them. This CDR3 has 15 amino acids. CDR3 amino acids: CASSLGQPGNTEAFF. In DNA, the CDR3 is TGTGCCAGCAGTTTAGGGCAACCAGGGAACACTGAAGCTTTCTTT.

Many counts were recorded for this clonotype. The chain combines TRBV28 with TRBJ2-7, with 7 bases lining up with TRBD1. Germline V gives CDR1 MDHEN, CDR2 SYDVKM. CDR3 length: 14 amino acids. After removal of 7 bases from V and 10 bases from J, the junction contained 16 bases not matched to a gene. The CDR3 region is CASTLRGSIRDQYF. The CDR3 DNA is TGTGCCAGCACTCTCAGGGGGTCGATCCGCGACCAGTACTTC.

The chain carries TRBV20-1 and TRBJ2-3; 8 nucleotides align to TRBD1. The J segment lost 6 bases and the V segment lost 2 bases, leaving 4 bases of the junction unmatched. CDR1 is DFQATT and CDR2 is SNEGSKA in the germline V gene (reference sequence). The CDR3 length is 13 residues. The DNA for the CDR3 is TGCAGTGCTAGACAGGGGGCGCGCGATACGCAGTATTTT. Residues: CSARQGARDTQYF.

This clonotype has at least ten counts. The rearrangement links TRBV6-2 or TRBV6-3 to TRBJ1-2; weak D call: TRBD1 (5 bases). V was shortened by 10 bases and J by 4 bases, with 16 bases between the two germline ends. The length of the CDR3 is 13 residues. Germline values: CDR1 MNHEY, CDR2 SVGEGT. CDR3 amino acids: CATRSGESYGYTF. CDR3 bases: TGTGCCACCAGGTCGGGGGAGAGCTATGGCTACACCTTC.

The gene calls are TRBV9 and TRBJ2-3; 8 positions agree with TRBD2. The CDR3 spans 15 residues. J lost 6 bases, V lost 0 bases, and 6 bases had no gene match. Germline CDR1 reads SGDLS; CDR2 reads YYNGEE. The CDR3 is CASSVAGGPRDTQYF. The DNA for the CDR3 is TGTGCCAGCAGCGTAGCGGGAGGGCCAAGGGATACGCAGTATTTT.

The rearrangement links TRBV27 to TRBJ2-7; 12 positions match TRBD2. There are 16 residues in the CDR3. The trim removed 2 bases at V and 5 bases at J, leaving 7 bases unmatched. Germline lookup yields CDR1 MNHEY and CDR2 SMNVEV (reference sequence). The CDR3 here is CASSLVTSGRPNEQYV. The CDR3 region has the DNA TGTGCCAGCAGTTTAGTGACTAGCGGGAGACCCAACGAGCAGTACGTC.